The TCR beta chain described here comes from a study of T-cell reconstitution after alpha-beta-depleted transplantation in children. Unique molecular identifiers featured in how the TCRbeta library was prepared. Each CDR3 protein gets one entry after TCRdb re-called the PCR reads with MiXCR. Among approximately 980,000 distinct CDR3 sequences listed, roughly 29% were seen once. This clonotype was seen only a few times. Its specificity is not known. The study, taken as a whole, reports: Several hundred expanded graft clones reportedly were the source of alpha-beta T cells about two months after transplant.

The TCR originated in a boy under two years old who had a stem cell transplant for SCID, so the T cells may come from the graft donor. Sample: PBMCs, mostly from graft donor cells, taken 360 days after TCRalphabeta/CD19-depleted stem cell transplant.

CDR3 nucleotides: TGTGCCAGCAGCCAACAGAACGCCGGGACTACCGAGTTGCACAACCCCCGGAAAGAGACCCAGTACTTC. Its translation: CASSQQNAGTTELHNPRKETQYF. V usage is TRBV4-2 and J usage is TRBJ2-5; 7 nucleotides match TRBD2. The CDR3 sequence is 23 residues long. From germline, CDR1 is LGHNA and CDR2 YNFKEQ. V lost 2 bases and J lost 3; bases outside the gene matches: 30.